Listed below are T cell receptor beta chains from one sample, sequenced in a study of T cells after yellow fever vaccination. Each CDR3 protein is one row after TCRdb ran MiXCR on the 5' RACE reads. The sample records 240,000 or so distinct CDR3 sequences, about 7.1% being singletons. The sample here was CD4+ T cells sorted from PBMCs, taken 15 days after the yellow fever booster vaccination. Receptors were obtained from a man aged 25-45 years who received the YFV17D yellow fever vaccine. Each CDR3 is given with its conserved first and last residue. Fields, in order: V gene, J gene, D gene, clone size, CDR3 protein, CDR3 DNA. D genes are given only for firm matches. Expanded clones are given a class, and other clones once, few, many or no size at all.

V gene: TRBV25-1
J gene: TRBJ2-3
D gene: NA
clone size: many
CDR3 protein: CASSEGRHTDTQYF
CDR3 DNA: TGTGCCAGCAGTGAGGGGCGCCACACAGATACGCAGTATTTT

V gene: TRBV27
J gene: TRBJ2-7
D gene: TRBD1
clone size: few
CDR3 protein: CASSPLVRTGTPRSSYEQYF
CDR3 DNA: TGTGCCAGCAGCCCGTTGGTTCGGACAGGGACTCCCCGGTCATCCTACGAGCAGTACTTC

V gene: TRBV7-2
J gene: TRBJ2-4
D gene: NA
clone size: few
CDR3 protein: CASSSKGVSPDIQYF
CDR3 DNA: TGTGCCAGCAGTTCTAAGGGGGTCTCACCTGACATTCAGTACTTC

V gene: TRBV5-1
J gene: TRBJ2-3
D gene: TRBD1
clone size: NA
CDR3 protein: CASSEAGTGGQDTQYF
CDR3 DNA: TGCGCCAGCAGCGAAGCGGGGACAGGGGGCCAAGATACGCAGTATTTT

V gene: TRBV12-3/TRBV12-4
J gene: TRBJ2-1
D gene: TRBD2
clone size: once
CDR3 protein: CASSLGLAGFIGEQFF
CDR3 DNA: TGTGCCAGCAGTTTAGGGTTAGCGGGTTTCATTGGGGAGCAGTTCTTC

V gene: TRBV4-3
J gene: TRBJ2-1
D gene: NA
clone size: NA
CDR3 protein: CASSQSRPPHNEQFF
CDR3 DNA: TGCGCCAGCAGCCAATCGAGACCCCCTCACAATGAGCAGTTCTTC

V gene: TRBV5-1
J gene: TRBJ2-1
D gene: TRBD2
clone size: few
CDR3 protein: CASSWGTRSYNEQFF
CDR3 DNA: TGCGCCAGCAGCTGGGGGACTAGGAGTTACAATGAGCAGTTCTTC

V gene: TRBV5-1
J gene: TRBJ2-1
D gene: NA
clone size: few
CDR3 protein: CASSATETYNEQFF
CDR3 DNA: TGCGCCAGCAGCGCAACAGAGACCTACAATGAGCAGTTCTTC

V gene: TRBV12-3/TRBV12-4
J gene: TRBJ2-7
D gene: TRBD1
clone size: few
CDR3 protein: CASTNRDRGYEQYF
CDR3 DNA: TGTGCCAGCACCAATAGGGACAGGGGTTACGAGCAGTACTTC

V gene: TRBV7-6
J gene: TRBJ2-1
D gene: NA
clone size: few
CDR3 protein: CASSRITGYNEQFF
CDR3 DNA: TGTGCCAGCAGCAGGATAACAGGGTACAATGAGCAGTTCTTC

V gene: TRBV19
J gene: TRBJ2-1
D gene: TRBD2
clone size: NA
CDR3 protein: CASSGTLEGLAGGEQFF
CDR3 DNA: TGTGCCAGTAGTGGCACCCTAGAGGGGCTAGCGGGCGGTGAGCAGTTCTTC

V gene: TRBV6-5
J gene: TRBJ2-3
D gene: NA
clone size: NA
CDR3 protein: CASSYHLSTWGTDTQYF
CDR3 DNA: TGTGCCAGCAGTTACCACCTCTCAACGTGGGGCACAGATACGCAGTATTTT

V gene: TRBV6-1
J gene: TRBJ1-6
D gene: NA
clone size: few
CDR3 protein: CASRLSDGGAFEPLHF
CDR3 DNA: TGTGCCAGCAGGCTATCGGACGGCGGAGCGTTTGAGCCCCTCCACTTT

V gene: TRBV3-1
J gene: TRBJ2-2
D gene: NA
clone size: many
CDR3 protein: CASSPGGELFF
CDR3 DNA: TGTGCCAGCAGCCCCGGAGGGGAGCTGTTTTTT

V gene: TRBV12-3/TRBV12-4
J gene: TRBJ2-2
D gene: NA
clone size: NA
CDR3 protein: CASSLMGPRELFF
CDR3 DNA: TGTGCCAGCAGTTTAATGGGACCTAGGGAGCTGTTTTTT

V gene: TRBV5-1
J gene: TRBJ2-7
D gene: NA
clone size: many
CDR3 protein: CASSLGSLEVYEQYF
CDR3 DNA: TGCGCCAGCAGCTTAGGATCTCTAGAGGTATACGAGCAGTACTTC

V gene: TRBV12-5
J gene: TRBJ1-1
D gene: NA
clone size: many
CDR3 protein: CASHRVGTEAFF
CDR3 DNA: TGTGCTAGTCACCGGGTGGGCACTGAAGCTTTCTTT

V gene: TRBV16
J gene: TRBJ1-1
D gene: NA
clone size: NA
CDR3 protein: CASSPRWNTEAFF
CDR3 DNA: TGTGCCAGCAGCCCTAGGTGGAACACTGAAGCTTTCTTT

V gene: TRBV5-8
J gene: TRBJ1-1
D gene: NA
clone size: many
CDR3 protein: CASSSTLGSEAFF
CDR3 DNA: TGTGCCAGCAGCTCTACATTGGGGTCTGAAGCTTTCTTT

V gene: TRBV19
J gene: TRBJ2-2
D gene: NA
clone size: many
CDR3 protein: CASSIGGRGTGELFF
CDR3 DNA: TGTGCCAGTAGTATTGGCGGTCGGGGCACCGGGGAGCTGTTTTTT

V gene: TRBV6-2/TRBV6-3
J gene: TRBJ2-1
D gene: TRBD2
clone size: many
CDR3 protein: CASSSLPAGTVNEQFF
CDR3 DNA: TGTGCCAGCAGTTCCCTTCCAGCGGGAACTGTCAATGAGCAGTTCTTC

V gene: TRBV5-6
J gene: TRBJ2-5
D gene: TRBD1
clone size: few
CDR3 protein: CASSFGGRGLGETQYF
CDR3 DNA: TGTGCCAGCAGCTTTGGTGGTAGGGGGCTGGGAGAGACCCAGTACTTC

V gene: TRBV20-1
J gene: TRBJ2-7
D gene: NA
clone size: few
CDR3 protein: CSATQGGAISEQYF
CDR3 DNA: TGCAGTGCCACACAGGGGGGGGCAATCTCCGAGCAGTACTTC

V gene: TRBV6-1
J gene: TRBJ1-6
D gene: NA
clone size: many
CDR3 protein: CASRDSVLHF
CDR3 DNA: TGTGCCAGCAGAGACTCGGTCCTCCACTTT

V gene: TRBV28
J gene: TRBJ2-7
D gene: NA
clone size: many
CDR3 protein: CASSSGTLPYEQYF
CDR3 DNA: TGTGCCAGCAGTTCCGGGACACTACCCTACGAGCAGTACTTC

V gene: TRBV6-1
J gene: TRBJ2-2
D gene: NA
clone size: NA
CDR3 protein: CASTSTVATGELFF
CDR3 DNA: TGTGCCAGCACCTCGACGGTAGCGACCGGGGAGCTGTTTTTT

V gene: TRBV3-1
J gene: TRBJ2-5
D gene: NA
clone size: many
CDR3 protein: CASNYRVDETQYF
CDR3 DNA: TGTGCCAGCAACTACAGGGTCGACGAGACCCAGTACTTC

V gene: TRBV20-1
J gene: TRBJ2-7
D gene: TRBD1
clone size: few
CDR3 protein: CSAKAVDRAPGEQYF
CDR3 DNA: TGCAGTGCTAAGGCAGTAGACAGGGCTCCGGGAGAGCAGTACTTC

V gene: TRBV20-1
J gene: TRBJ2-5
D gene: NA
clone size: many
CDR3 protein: CSARDTLGQVVKTQYF
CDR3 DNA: TGCAGTGCTAGAGATACCCTTGGGCAGGTTGTAAAGACCCAGTACTTC

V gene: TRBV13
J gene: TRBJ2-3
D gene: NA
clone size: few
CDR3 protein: CATGDGMPSSTDTQYF
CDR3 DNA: TGTGCCACAGGTGACGGGATGCCCTCTAGCACAGATACGCAGTATTTT